These 2 T cell receptor delta chains were sequenced from one sample in a study of gamma delta lymphoproliferative disorders and STAT genes. TCRdb fed the multiplex PCR reads into CATT to redo clone calling. The sample includes under 5,000 delta-chain clones, 1% of them seen just once. The receptor sequences were amplified from genomic DNA of peripheral blood mononuclear cells. Specimen: blood. The receptors were gathered from a human donor in good health.

About this clone itself: A far larger clone is one nucleotide away, so this likely arose from a read error. Other DNA sequences in this specimen translate into the identical CDR3. The chain employs TRDV2 and TRDJ1, with 11 bases lining up with TRDD3. V gave up 5 bases and J gave up 0 bases; unmatched junction bases: 10. Germline-derived CDR1 and CDR2 are GEAIGNYY and EKD. The CDR3 loop spans 17 amino acids. Written as DNA, the CDR3 is TGTGCCTGTGTAGGCTTGGGGGATACGCAGTACACCGATAAACTCATCTTT. Translated: CACVGLGDTQYTDKLIF.

This clone turned up a few times. The protein recorded in TCRdb matches a much larger clone and deviates from this DNA's translation at residue 11, suggesting a read error; the protein here is obtained by translating the DNA. The chain couples TRDV2 to TRDJ1; D unclear. The CDR3 runs to 18 residues. Deletions cut 3 bases from V and 1 base from J, with 23 bases between. Germline V CDR1 and CDR2: GEAIGNYY, EKD. The CDR3 bases are TGTGCCTGTGACCGAGTAAGCGGATTCCGCCCGACCACCGATAAACTCATCTTT. Amino acid sequence: CACDRVSGFRPTTDKLIF.